This T cell receptor (beta chain) was sequenced for a study of shared clonotypes between healthy human individuals (dated by TCRdb to between 2020 and 2021). For the study in its entirety: The cohort included three men and a couple of women between 18 and 49 years of age. Per donor, three plates each were used for CD4 naive and CD4 memory, two for CD8 naive, and one for CD8 memory. To estimate repertoire size and how much clonotype sharing occurs between individuals, the study deeply sequenced the blood TCR repertoires of 4 to 6 healthy adults. To increase sequencing depth and limit assay-specific biases, different laboratories used diverse techniques to prepare libraries and sequence TCR repertoires. Leukapheresis yielded between about 0.85 and 9 billion PBMCs per donor. Broader findings and caveats from the paper: Pairwise subsampling indicated that sequencing depth was expected to affect the degree of clonotype sharing among donors. Sharing across several donors was observed for approximately 5% of naive CD4, less than 4% of naive CD8, 2% to 2.5% of memory CD4, and approximately 0.41% of memory CD8 clonotypes. Naive subsets generally had larger estimated clonotype richness than memory subsets did. Incomplete sequencing was indicated by rarefaction of sorted-subset datasets, despite the large sequencing depth. Because the study included a small number of donors, the genetic and exposure-history diversity represented was limited. Compared with non-shared clonotypes, clonotypes shared by all four sorted-subset donors had higher generation probabilities. Sampling was restricted to blood, and TCR repertoires in tissue are likely to differ from TCR repertoires in blood.

Trimming takes 1 base off V and 5 bases off J; junction bases not matched to a gene: 12. The CDR3 numbers 17 residues from cysteine through phenylalanine. The DNA shown is the 51-base CDR3, in frame from base 1. From the germline V gene (reference sequence), CDR1 is LNHDA and CDR2 is SQIVND. For this clone: Which antigen it targets is not known. Base-call qualities are not available, and no considerably larger clone is one nucleotide away.

Using the deep immunoSEQ assay, TCR CDR3 regions were amplified from genomic DNA by multiplex PCR. Genomic DNA extracted from each cell subset was distributed evenly over all wells of several immunoSEQ 96-well plates, and each plate served as one replicate. For sorted subsets, about 210 ng of genomic DNA, equivalent to 25,000 to 35,000 T cell genomes, went into each replicate PCR. The purified libraries were quantified using a Qubit 3.0 fluorometer, sized with a Bioanalyzer 2100, and then quantified again using the KAPA Library Quantification kit. Each immunoSEQ 96-well plate was sequenced on its own single-read 150-cycle Illumina NextSeq 550 flow cell. In the source study's methods: The immunoSEQ output contained only junctional sequences without quality scores, so filtering could not match that applied to full-length reads. To assign V/J genes and CDR3, sequences were annotated against IMGT germline references using PyIR, a Python wrapper for IgBLAST v1.9. Reads were filtered out if the reads had weak V/J assignments (E-value above 1e-6), no CDR3, stop codons, out-of-frame junctions, or ambiguous translated residues. V3J clonotypes were defined as sequences sharing an identical inferred V gene, J gene, and CDR3 amino acid sequence. Percentage overlap between repertoires was computed as shared unique clonotypes divided by the size of the smaller repertoire. Richness of each repertoire was evaluated using RTK rarefaction, the Chao1 estimator, and Recon v2.1 estimates of unobserved clonotypes. For all TCRbeta clonotypes obtained by the gDNA method from several donors, generation probabilities were computed with OLGA. As stored in TCRdb, this immuneACCESS dataset retains in-frame rearrangements with V and J assigned. A fraction of the clones does not appear; measured against another copy, unresolved V genes explain less than half of the discrepancy, and the remainder lacks a known reason. That table supplies the V and J calls and clone size; D and trimming were determined from the DNA. For this sample the table gives around 2.1 million clones, of which nearly 97% were detected only once. The ten largest clones add up to 0.1% to 0.15% of the sample.

The donors were healthy, HIV-negative adults who had no recently reported acute infections or vaccinations. Every donor was a Caucasian adult residing in Nashville, Tennessee, USA. CD4+ T cells were enriched by magnetic negative selection; naive cells were then positively selected on CD45RA, and the negative fraction formed the memory subset. After blood collection by leukapheresis, PBMCs were isolated using Ficoll-Histopaque density gradient centrifugation and then cryopreserved in the vapor phase of liquid nitrogen. Analytical flow cytometry was used to check the purity and quantity of each magnetically sorted T cell population. From each sorted fraction, genomic DNA was isolated and quantified by UV absorbance on a Nanodrop 2000c.

The clonotype originates from a young man in good health. Recombination joined TRBV19 with TRBJ2-7; TRBD2 aligns with 9 central bases. The specimen sequenced was naive CD4+ T cells sorted from blood. The sample's cell subset or site label, in plain terms: CD45RA+ positively selected. The CDR3 corresponds to CASSIVDGSGRPDEQYF. The nucleotide sequence is TGTGCCAGTAGTATAGTAGATGGAAGCGGGAGGCCAGACGAGCAGTACTTC.